This passage covers 9 T cell receptor beta chains from one sample sequenced in a study of PD-1 blockade in classical Hodgkin lymphoma. Specified time point: newly diagnosed, previously untreated cHL patient sample. Using magnetic negative selection, the CD4+ T cells were separated out of thawed PBMCs. Method: immunoSEQ multiplex PCR; TCRdb's copy keeps in-frame clones and lacks some. The sample records under 20,000 clones, roughly 90% being singletons. The material sequenced was CD4+ T cells from blood. These receptors all come from a human donor with classical Hodgkin lymphoma.

The V and J genes are TRBV15 and TRBJ2-7; D remains ambiguous. Germline-derived CDR1 and CDR2 are LNHNV and YYDKDF (reference sequence). V lost 1 base and J lost 2, with 9 bases in between. The CDR3 runs 14 residues. The CDR3: CATSRGTAAYEQYF. CDR3 DNA sequence: TGTGCCACCAGCAGAGGGACCGCAGCCTACGAGCAGTACTTC.

DNA for the CDR3: TGTGCCAGTAGTATATGGGGGTTTGGCTACACCTTC. Protein: CASSIWGFGYTF. This chain connects TRBV19 to TRBJ1-2, with D possibly being TRBD1 (5 bases). The length of the CDR3 is 12 residues. From germline, CDR1 is LNHDA and CDR2 SQIVND (reference sequence). Trimming shortened V by 2 bases and J by 7 bases, and 8 bases separated the two germline ends.

The V gene is TRBV5-4, the J gene TRBJ1-1; maybe TRBD1 (6 bases). CDR1 and CDR2 from the germline V gene are SGHNT and YYREEE (reference sequence). This CDR3 has 15 residues. V dropped 3 bases and J dropped 0 bases, with 12 bases sitting between them. The CDR3 spells CASSSPGTLNTEAFF. The CDR3 coding sequence is TGTGCCAGCAGCTCCCCCGGGACACTGAACACTGAAGCTTTCTTT.

This clone has only one observation. J is TRBJ2-7 and V is TRBV6-5; D is possibly TRBD1 (5 bases). The germline V gene has CDR1 MNHEY and CDR2 SVGAGI. Trimming stripped 2 bases from V and 5 bases from J, with 10 bases between. The CDR3 is made up of 13 amino acids. The CDR3 DNA reads TGTGCCAGCAGTTACCGGCAGGGTCACGAGCAGTACTTC. Translated: CASSYRQGHEQYF.

This rearrangement joins TRBV25-1 to TRBJ1-4; D ambiguous. Looked up from germline, CDR1 is MGHDK and CDR2 is SYGVNS. This CDR3 is built from 16 residues. V was trimmed by 3 bases and J by 0 bases, leaving 11 bases between them. CDR3 nucleotide sequence: TGTGCCAGCAGTGAGGGGTCCACTGCAACTAATGAAAAACTGTTTTTT. Protein: CASSEGSTATNEKLFF.

The chain combines TRBV19 with TRBJ1-1; D is uncertain. V lost 3 bases to trimming and J lost 1 base, with 6 bases between them. The CDR3 runs to 13 residues. Germline V gene lookup returns CDR1 LNHDA and CDR2 SQIVND (reference sequence). The DNA for the CDR3 is TGTGCCAGTAGTATTAAGCGGAACACTGAAGCTTTCTTT. Translating it yields CASSIKRNTEAFF.

The genes are TRBV11-2 and TRBJ2-1; 9 bases map to TRBD2. CDR1 and CDR2 (germline): SGHAT, FQNNGV. J gave up 0 bases and V 5 bases, and 2 bases lay outside the gene matches. The CDR3 is 15 residues long. Written as DNA, the CDR3 is TGTGCCAGCAGCATTAGCGGGAGCTCCTACAATGAGCAGTTCTTC. As protein: CASSISGSSYNEQFF. The entire variable domain, with the rest obtained from reference TRBV11-2 and TRBJ2-1, is as follows: EAGVAQSPRYKIIEKRQSVAFWCNPISGHATLYWYQQILGQGPKLLIQFQNNGVVDDSQLPKDRFSAERLKGVDSTLKIQPAKLEDSAVYLCASSISGSSYNEQFFGPGTRLTVL.

This clone has a single count. The junction shows a germline mismatch at one end, possibly a read error. The gene calls are TRBV6-1 and TRBJ1-3; D is ambiguous. The CDR3 is 13 amino acids. Germline assignment: CDR1 MNHNS and CDR2 SASEGT. The CDR3 DNA reads TGTGCCAGCAGTGAAGACGAAGGGCTGAATAGGGATTTT. Translated, it gives CASSEDEGLNRDF.

This chain links TRBV2 with TRBJ1-2; 8 positions match TRBD1. This CDR3 has 13 amino acids. Germline V gene data show CDR1 as SNHLY and CDR2 as FYNNEI. V shed 6 bases, J shed 8 bases, and the junction held 8 bases outside the gene matches. Here the CDR3 DNA reads TGTGCCAGCAGGGTAGACAGGGGCATCGGCTACACCTTC. Residues: CASRVDRGIGYTF.